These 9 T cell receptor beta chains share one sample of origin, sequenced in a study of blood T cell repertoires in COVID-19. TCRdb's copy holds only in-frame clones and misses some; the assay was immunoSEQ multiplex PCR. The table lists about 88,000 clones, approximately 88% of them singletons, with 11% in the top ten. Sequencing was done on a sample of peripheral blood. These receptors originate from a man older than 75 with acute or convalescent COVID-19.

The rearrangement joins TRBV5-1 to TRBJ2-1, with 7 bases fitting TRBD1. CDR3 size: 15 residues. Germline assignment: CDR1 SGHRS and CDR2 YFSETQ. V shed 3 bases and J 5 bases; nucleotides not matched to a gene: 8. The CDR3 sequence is CASSSWGQGDNEQFF. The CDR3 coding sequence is TGCGCCAGCAGCTCCTGGGGGCAGGGGGACAATGAGCAGTTCTTC.

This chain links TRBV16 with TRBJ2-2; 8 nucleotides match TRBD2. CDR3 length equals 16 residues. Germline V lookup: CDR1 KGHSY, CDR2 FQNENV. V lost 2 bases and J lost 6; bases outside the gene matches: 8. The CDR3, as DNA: TGTGCCAGCAGCCAAGCCCGGGGGGGGCTATCCGGGGAGCTGTTTTTT. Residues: CASSQARGGLSGELFF.

CDR3 amino acids: CASSQTGAYNYGYTF. As DNA, the CDR3 is TGTGCCAGCAGCCAGACAGGGGCGTATAACTATGGCTACACCTTC. V usage is TRBV6-5 and J usage is TRBJ1-2; 8 bases map to TRBD1. There are 15 residues in the CDR3. V was pared by 6 bases and J by 1 base, with 7 bases of the junction left unmatched. CDR1 and CDR2 from the germline V gene are MNHEY and SVGAGI.

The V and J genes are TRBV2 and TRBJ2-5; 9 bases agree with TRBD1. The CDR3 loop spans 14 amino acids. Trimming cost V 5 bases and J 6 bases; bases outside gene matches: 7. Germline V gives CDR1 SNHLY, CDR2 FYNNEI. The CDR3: CASSSNDRGKTQYF. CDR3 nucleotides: TGTGCCAGCAGTTCCAATGACAGGGGGAAGACCCAGTACTTC. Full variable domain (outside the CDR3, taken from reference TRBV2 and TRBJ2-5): EPEVTQTPSHQVTQMGQEVILRCVPISNHLYFYWYRQILGQKVEFLVSFYNNEISEKSEIFDDQFSVERPDGSNFTLKIRSTKLEDSAMYFCASSSNDRGKTQYFGPGTRLLVL.

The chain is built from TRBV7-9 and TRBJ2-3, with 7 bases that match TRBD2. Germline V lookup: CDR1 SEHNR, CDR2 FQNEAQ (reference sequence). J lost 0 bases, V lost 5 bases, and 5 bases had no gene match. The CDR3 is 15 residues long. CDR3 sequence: CASSRQRGSTDTQYF. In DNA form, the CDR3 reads TGTGCCAGCAGCCGCCAGCGGGGAAGCACAGATACGCAGTATTTT. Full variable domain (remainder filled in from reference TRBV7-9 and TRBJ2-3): DTGVSQNPRHKITKRGQNVTFRCDPISEHNRLYWYRQTLGQGPEFLTYFQNEAQLEKSRLLSDRFSAERPKGSFSTLEIQRTEQGDSAMYLCASSRQRGSTDTQYFGPGTRLTVL.

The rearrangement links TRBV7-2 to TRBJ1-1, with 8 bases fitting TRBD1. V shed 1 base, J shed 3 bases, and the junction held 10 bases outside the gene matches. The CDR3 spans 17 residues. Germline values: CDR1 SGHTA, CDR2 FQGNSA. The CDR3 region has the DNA TGTGCCAGCAGCTTAGGCGGTACAGGGGGAACGGACACTGAAGCTTTCTTT. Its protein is CASSLGGTGGTDTEAFF.

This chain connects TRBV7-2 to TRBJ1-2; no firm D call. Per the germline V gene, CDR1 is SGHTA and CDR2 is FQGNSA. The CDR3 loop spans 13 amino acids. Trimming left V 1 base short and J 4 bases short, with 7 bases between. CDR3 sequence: CASSLDSFYGYTF. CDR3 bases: TGTGCCAGCAGCTTAGACAGCTTCTATGGCTACACCTTC.

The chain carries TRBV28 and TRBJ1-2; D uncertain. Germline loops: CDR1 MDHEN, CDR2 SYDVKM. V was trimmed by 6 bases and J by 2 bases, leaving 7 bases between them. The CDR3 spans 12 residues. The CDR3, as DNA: TGTGCCAGCAGGTCCGGGAACTATGGCTACACCTTC. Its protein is CASRSGNYGYTF.

CDR3 protein: CASSFIRAPNTGELFF. The CDR3 DNA is TGTGCCAGCAGCTTCATCAGGGCCCCGAACACCGGGGAGCTGTTTTTT. V is TRBV5-8 and J is TRBJ2-2; D may be TRBD1 (5 bases). Germline V lookup: CDR1 SGHTS, CDR2 YDEGEE. Between the trimmed V and J ends, which lost 2 bases and 0 bases, there was a span of 11 bases. The CDR3 covers 16 residues.